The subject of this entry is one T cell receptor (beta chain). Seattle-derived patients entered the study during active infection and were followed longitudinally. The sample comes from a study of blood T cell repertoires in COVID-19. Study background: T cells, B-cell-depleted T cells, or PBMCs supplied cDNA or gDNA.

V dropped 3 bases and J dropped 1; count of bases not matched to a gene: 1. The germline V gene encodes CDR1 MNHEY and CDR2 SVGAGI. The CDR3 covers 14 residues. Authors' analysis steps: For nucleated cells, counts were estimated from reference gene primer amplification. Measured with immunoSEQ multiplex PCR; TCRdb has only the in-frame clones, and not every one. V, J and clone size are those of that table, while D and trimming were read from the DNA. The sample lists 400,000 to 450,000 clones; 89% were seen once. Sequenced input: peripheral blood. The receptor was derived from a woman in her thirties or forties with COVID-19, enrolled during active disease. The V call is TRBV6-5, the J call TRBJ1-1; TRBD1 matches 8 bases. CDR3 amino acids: CASSYGQGNTEAFF. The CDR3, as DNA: TGTGCCAGCAGTTATGGACAGGGGAACACTGAAGCTTTCTTT.